One TCR beta chain is described in this entry. This record belongs to a study of T cell responses to AZD1222 COVID-19 vaccine. The V end was cut by 0 bases, the J end by 3 bases, with 12 bases between. The V gene's germline CDR1 is MNHEY and CDR2 SVGAGI. CDR3 length: 15 amino acids. Measured with immunoSEQ multiplex PCR; TCRdb has only the in-frame clones, and not every one. The sample contains more than 85,000 clones, about 88% of which appear only once. The source of this sequence is an adult in good health. The sample in question was peripheral blood, obtained on day 0 of AZD1222 vaccination. The V call is TRBV6-5, the J call TRBJ2-7, with D maybe TRBD2 (6 bases). This CDR3 reads CASSYSLTSGYEQYF. In nucleotides, the CDR3 is TGTGCCAGCAGTTACTCTCTGACTAGTGGCTACGAGCAGTACTTC.